This T cell receptor (beta chain) was recorded in a study of regulatory T cells in long-lasting Graves disease. Overall study results and limits: Exclusively peripheral blood, rather than thyroid tissue, was studied.

For TCR beta, libraries came from iRepertoire HTBI primers and Arm-PCR of CDR3 regions. Source study methods: The study identified more than 50 TRBV and 11 to 15 TRBJ segments across samples. TCRdb ran MiXCR on the multiplex PCR reads and lists one entry per CDR3 protein. In this record, the V and J calls reflect TCRdb's handling and not the investigators' own analysis. Seen here are some 460,000 distinct CDR3 sequences, around 15% observed once, and the top ten hold more than 10%. The time point denotes: newly diagnosed GD, antithyroid drugs for less than 3 months. PBMC RNA served as the TCR library source. From an endocrinology department in Xi'an, China, came the patients. Germline CDR1 is GTSNPN and CDR2 is SVGIG (reference sequence). The length of the CDR3 is 17 residues. The junction had 10 bases not matched to a gene; V was cut back by 4 bases and J by 0 bases. Remarks on this clonotype: Its antigen is not known.

This same sample was also taken into another study, of T cells in Graves' hyperthyroidism and ophthalmopathy. From that second work: Before onset, by a median of around 6.1 months, the model predicted ophthalmopathy.

The gene calls are TRBV30 and TRBJ2-4; 9 bases agree with TRBD1. Sequencing used peripheral blood mononuclear cells (PBMCs), obtained at new diagnosis, from a patient treated with antithyroid drugs. This sequence was found in a man aged 35 to 55 with Graves disease. The CDR3 sequence is CAWTRPGTGLAKNIQYF. For the CDR3, the DNA is TGTGCCTGGACCCGTCCCGGGACAGGGTTAGCCAAAAACATTCAGTACTTC.